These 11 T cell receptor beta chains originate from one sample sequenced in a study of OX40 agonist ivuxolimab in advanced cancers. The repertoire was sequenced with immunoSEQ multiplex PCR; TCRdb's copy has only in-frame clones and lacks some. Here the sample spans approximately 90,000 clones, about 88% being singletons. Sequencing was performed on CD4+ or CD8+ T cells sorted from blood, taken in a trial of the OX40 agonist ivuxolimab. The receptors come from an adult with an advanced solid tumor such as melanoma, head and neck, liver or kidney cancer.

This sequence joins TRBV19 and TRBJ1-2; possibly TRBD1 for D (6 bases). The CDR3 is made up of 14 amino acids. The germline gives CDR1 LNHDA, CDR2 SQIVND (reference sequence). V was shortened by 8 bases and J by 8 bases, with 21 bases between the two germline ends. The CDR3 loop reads CASRQEGGPRGYTF. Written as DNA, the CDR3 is TGTGCCAGTCGCCAGGAGGGGGGCCCCCGCGGCTACACCTTC.

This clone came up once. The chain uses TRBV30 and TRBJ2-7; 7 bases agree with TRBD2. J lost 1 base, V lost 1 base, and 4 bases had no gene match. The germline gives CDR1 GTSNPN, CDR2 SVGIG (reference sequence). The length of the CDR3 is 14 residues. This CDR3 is CAWSGGGTSYEQYF. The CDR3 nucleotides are TGTGCCTGGAGTGGGGGGGGAACTTCCTACGAGCAGTACTTC.

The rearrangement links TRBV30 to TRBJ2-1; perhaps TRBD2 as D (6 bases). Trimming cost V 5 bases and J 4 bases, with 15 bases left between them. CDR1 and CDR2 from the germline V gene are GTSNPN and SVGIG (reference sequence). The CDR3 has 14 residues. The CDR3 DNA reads TGTGCCTGGGACCGGGACTTAACGTACAATGAGCAGTTCTTC. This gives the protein CAWDRDLTYNEQFF. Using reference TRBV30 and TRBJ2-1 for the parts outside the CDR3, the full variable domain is SQTIHQWPATLVQPVGSPLSLECTVEGTSNPNLYWYRQAAGRGLQLLFYSVGIGQISSEVPQNLSASRPQDRQFILSSKKLLLSDSGFYLCAWDRDLTYNEQFFGPGTRLTVL.

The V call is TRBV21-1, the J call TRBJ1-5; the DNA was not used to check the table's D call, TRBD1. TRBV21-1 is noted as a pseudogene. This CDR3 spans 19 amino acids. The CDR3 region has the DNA TGTGCCAGCAGAACACTAAGAAAAGACAGGGTACATAGCAATCAGCCCCAGCATTTT. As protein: CASRTLRKDRVHSNQPQHF.

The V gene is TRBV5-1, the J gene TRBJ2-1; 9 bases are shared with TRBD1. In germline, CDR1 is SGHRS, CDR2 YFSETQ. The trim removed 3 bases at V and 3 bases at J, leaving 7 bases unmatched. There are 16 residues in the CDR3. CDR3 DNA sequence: TGCGCCAGCAGCTCCCGTAAGGACAGGGGCTACAATGAGCAGTTCTTC. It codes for CASSSRKDRGYNEQFF.

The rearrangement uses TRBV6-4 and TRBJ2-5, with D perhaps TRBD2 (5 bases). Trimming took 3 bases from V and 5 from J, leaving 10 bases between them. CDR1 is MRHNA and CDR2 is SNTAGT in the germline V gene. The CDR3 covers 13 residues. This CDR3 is CASSESGWETQYF. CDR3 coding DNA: TGTGCCAGCAGTGAATCGGGATGGGAGACCCAGTACTTC.

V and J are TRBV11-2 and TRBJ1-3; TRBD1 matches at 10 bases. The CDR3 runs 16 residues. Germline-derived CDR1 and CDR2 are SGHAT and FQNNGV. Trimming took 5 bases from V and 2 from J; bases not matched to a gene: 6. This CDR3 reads CASSRFGTGAGNTIYF. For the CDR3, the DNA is TGTGCCAGCAGCCGATTTGGGACAGGGGCTGGAAACACCATATATTTT.

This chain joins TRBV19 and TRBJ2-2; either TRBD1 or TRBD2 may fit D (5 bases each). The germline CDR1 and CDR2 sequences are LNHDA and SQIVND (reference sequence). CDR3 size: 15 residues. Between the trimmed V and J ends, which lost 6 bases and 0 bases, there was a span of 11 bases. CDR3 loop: CASRPRGANTGELFF. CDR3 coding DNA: TGTGCCAGTAGACCCCGGGGCGCGAACACCGGGGAGCTGTTTTTT.

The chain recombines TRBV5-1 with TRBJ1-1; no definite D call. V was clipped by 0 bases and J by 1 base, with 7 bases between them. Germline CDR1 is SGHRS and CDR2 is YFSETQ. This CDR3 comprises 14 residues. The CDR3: CASSLAAPNTEAFF. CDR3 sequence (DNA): TGCGCCAGCAGCTTGGCCGCTCCGAACACTGAAGCTTTCTTT.

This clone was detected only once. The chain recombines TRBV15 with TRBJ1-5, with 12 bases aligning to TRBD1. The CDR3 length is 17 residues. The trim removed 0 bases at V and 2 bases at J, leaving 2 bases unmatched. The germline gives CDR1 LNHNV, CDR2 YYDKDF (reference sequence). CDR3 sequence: CATSREGQGARNQPQHF. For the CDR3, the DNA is TGTGCCACCAGCAGAGAGGGACAGGGGGCGCGCAATCAGCCCCAGCATTTT.

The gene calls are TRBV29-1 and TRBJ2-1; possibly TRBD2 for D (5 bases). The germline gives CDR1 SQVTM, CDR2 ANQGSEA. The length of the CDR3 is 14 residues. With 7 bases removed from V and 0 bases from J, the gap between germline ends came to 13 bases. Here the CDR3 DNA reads TGCAGCGCCCGTTGGGAGAGCTCCTACAATGAGCAGTTCTTC. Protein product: CSARWESSYNEQFF.